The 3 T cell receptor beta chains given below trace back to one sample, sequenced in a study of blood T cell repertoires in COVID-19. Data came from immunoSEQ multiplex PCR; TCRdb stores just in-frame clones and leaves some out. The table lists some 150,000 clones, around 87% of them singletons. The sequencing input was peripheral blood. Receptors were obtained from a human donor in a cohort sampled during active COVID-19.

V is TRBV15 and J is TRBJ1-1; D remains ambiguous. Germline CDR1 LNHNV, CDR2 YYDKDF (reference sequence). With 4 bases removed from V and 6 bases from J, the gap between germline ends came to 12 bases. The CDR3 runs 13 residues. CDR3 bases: TGTGCCACCAGCAACTTCCCCGGGGCTGAAGCTTTCTTT. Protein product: CATSNFPGAEAFF.

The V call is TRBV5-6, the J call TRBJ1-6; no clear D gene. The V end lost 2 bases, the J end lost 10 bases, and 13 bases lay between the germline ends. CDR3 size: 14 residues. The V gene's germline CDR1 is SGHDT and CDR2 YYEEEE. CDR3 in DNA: TGTGCCAGCAGCTTACAGCAAACCGAGTCACCCCTCCACTTT. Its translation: CASSLQQTESPLHF.

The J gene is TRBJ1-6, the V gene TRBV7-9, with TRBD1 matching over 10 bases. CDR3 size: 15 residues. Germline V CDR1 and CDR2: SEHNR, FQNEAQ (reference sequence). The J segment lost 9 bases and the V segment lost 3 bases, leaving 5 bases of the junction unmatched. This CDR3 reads CASSFRQGAFSPLHF. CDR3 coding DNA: TGTGCCAGCAGCTTCAGACAGGGGGCTTTTTCACCCCTCCACTTT. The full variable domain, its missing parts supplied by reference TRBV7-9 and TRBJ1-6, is DTGVSQNPRHKITKRGQNVTFRCDPISEHNRLYWYRQTLGQGPEFLTYFQNEAQLEKSRLLSDRFSAERPKGSFSTLEIQRTEQGDSAMYLCASSFRQGAFSPLHFGNGTRLTVT.